The 32 T cell receptor beta chains below come from one sample, sequenced in a study of vaccination and CD4 T cells after COVID-19. Oncomine TCR Beta short-read sequencing was applied to DNA from cultured CD4+ T cells. TCRdb passed the PCR reads through MiXCR, listing each CDR3 protein once. Of 20,000 to 25,000 distinct CDR3 sequences in the sample, 60% to 80% are singletons; the top ten hold around 15%. Specified treatment: roughly 11-day PBMC culture with coronavirus spike peptide pools or control peptides (ViraFEST assay). These receptors have no known antigen. Source: CD4+ T cells from blood, cultured in vitro, taken after SARS-CoV-2 vaccination. All receptors come from a human donor who received a COVID-19 vaccine.

This sequence joins TRBV11-2 and TRBJ1-5; no reliable D call. CDR3 length: 14 amino acids. V lost 1 base, J lost 1 base, and 5 bases lay in between. In germline, CDR1 is SGHAT, CDR2 FQNNGV. As DNA, the CDR3 is TGTGCCAGCAGCTTAGGACGGAGCAATCAGCCCCAGCATTTT. Translating it yields CASSLGRSNQPQHF.

The chain has TRBV19 and TRBJ1-6, with TRBD1 matching 7 bases. The CDR3 covers 15 residues. V lost 6 bases, J lost 6 bases, and 8 bases stayed unmatched. Germline V gene data show CDR1 as LNHDA and CDR2 as SQIVND (reference sequence). The CDR3 loop is CASRNRDSINSPLHF. The CDR3 nucleotides read TGTGCCAGTAGAAACCGGGACAGTATTAATTCACCCCTCCACTTT.

This rearrangement joins TRBV10-3 to TRBJ1-1, with a tentative D call TRBD1 (6 bases). Trimming pared 7 bases from V and 0 bases from J, leaving 9 bases between. The CDR3 runs 13 residues. Germline V gene lookup returns CDR1 ENHRY and CDR2 SYGVKD. The DNA for the CDR3 is TGTGCCATCACCGGACAGTTGAACACTGAAGCTTTCTTT. Encoded protein: CAITGQLNTEAFF.

The V call is TRBV30, the J call TRBJ2-3; no clear D gene. Germline V gene data show CDR1 as GTSNPN and CDR2 as SVGIG (reference sequence). The CDR3 totals 14 residues. Between the trimmed V and J ends, which lost 1 base and 0 bases, there was a span of 8 bases. The CDR3 nucleotides read TGTGCCTGGAGTGCCCGACTTAGCACAGATACGCAGTATTTT. It codes for CAWSARLSTDTQYF. The variable domain in full, completed from reference TRBV30 and TRBJ2-3, reads SQTIHQWPATLVQPVGSPLSLECTVEGTSNPNLYWYRQAAGRGLQLLFYSVGIGQISSEVPQNLSASRPQDRQFILSSKKLLLSDSGFYLCAWSARLSTDTQYFGPGTRLTVL.

The V call is TRBV20-1, the J call TRBJ1-1; possibly TRBD1 for D (5 bases). This CDR3 has 13 amino acids. Germline CDR1 DFQATT, CDR2 SNEGSKA (reference sequence). V was cut by 5 bases and J by 0 bases, with 10 bases left in between. The CDR3 here is CSARSGVNTEAFF. In DNA form, the CDR3 reads TGCAGTGCTCGCTCGGGGGTGAACACTGAAGCTTTCTTT.

The genes are TRBV12-3 or TRBV12-4 and TRBJ1-2, with 9 bases aligning to TRBD1. This CDR3 comprises 16 residues. V trimming: 0 bases; J trimming: 4 bases; junction bases outside the gene matches: 6. The CDR3 nucleotides are TGTGCCAGCAGTTTAGCCCCACGGACAGGGGTCTATGGCTACACCTTC. Translating it yields CASSLAPRTGVYGYTF.

This chain connects TRBV20-1 to TRBJ2-1, with 11 positions matching TRBD2. The CDR3 has 15 residues. The germline gives CDR1 DFQATT, CDR2 SNEGSKA (reference sequence). After removal of 4 bases from V and 2 bases from J, the junction contained 4 bases not matched to a gene. In nucleotides, the CDR3 is TGCAGTGCTACTCGACTAGCGGGGACCTACAATGAGCAGTTCTTC. The encoded protein is CSATRLAGTYNEQFF.

The genes are TRBV20-1 and TRBJ2-1, with D tentatively TRBD2 (5 bases). Trimming left V 6 bases short and J 5 bases short, with 11 bases between. This CDR3 region has 12 residues. Germline CDR1 reads DFQATT; CDR2 reads SNEGSKA (reference sequence). The CDR3: CSAGGLHNEQFF. DNA for the CDR3: TGCAGTGCCGGAGGACTTCACAATGAGCAGTTCTTC.

In DNA, the CDR3 is TGTGCCAGCAGTTTTCGCAGGGAGAACACTGAAGCTTTCTTT. The encoded protein is CASSFRRENTEAFF. The genes are TRBV12-3 or TRBV12-4 and TRBJ1-1, with a weak D call TRBD1 (5 bases). V was pared by 3 bases and J by 1 base, with 9 bases between. This CDR3 comprises 14 residues.

J is TRBJ2-3 and V is TRBV5-1; D remains unclear. Germline V gene lookup returns CDR1 SGHRS and CDR2 YFSETQ. The V and J ends lost 4 bases and 0 bases respectively, with 9 bases between them. The length of the CDR3 is 14 residues. The CDR3 nucleotides are TGCGCCAGCAGCCTACGGCCCAGCACAGATACGCAGTATTTT. This translates into CASSLRPSTDTQYF.

V usage is TRBV10-3 and J usage is TRBJ1-2; 7 bases align to TRBD1. The V gene's germline CDR1 is ENHRY and CDR2 SYGVKD. The V segment lost 6 bases and the J segment 5 bases; nucleotides outside the gene matches: 12. This CDR3 has 15 amino acids. For the CDR3, the DNA is TGTGCCATCAGGCTGGGACAGAGAAATTCATATGGCTACACCTTC. This translates into CAIRLGQRNSYGYTF.

The rearrangement uses TRBV19 and TRBJ1-1; D gene ambiguous. This CDR3 is 14 amino acids long. In germline, CDR1 is LNHDA, CDR2 SQIVND (reference sequence). The V end lost 3 bases, the J end lost 2 bases, and 10 bases lay between the germline ends. The CDR3 DNA follows: TGTGCCAGTAGTATTCCCGGATTAAACACTGAAGCTTTCTTT. As protein: CASSIPGLNTEAFF.

This clonotype came up a few times. The J gene is TRBJ1-5, the V gene TRBV6-1, with 8 bases lining up with TRBD1. The germline gives CDR1 MNHNS, CDR2 SASEGT. The V and J ends lost 5 bases and 5 bases, in that order; junction bases with no gene match: 2. The CDR3 sequence is 13 residues long. This chain's CDR3 is CASSRQGYQPQHF. The CDR3 coding sequence is TGTGCCAGCAGTAGACAGGGGTATCAGCCCCAGCATTTT.

V usage is TRBV30 and J usage is TRBJ1-2, with 8 bases lining up with TRBD1. Germline lookup yields CDR1 GTSNPN and CDR2 SVGIG (reference sequence). The CDR3 sequence is 14 residues long. The junction had 2 bases not matched to a gene; V was cut back by 1 base and J by 1 base. CDR3 in amino acids: CAWSADRGNYGYTF. The DNA of the CDR3 is TGTGCCTGGAGTGCCGACAGGGGTAACTATGGCTACACCTTC.

The rearrangement joins TRBV23-1 to TRBJ1-2; unclear D gene. TRBV23-1 is an open reading frame, and its role is uncertain. CDR3 length: 9 residues. Trimming pared 7 bases from V and 4 bases from J, leaving 1 base between. The CDR3 spells CASTYGYTF. DNA for the CDR3: TGCGCCAGCACCTATGGCTACACCTTC.

The rearrangement uses TRBV2 and TRBJ2-5, with 16 nucleotides matching TRBD2. V shed 4 bases and J 5 bases; nucleotides not matched to a gene: 4. The CDR3 sequence is 16 residues long. Germline V gene lookup returns CDR1 SNHLY and CDR2 FYNNEI. The CDR3 sequence: CASSGGTSGGAETQYF. CDR3 DNA sequence: TGTGCCAGCAGTGGTGGGACTAGCGGGGGGGCGGAGACCCAGTACTTC.

The chain is built from TRBV12-3 or TRBV12-4 and TRBJ2-4; D unclear. V was cut by 0 bases and J by 3 bases, with 0 bases left in between. There are 12 residues in the CDR3. CDR3 loop: CASSLAKNIQYF. The CDR3 DNA is TGTGCCAGCAGTTTAGCCAAAAACATTCAGTACTTC.

V and J are TRBV10-3 and TRBJ2-3; TRBD2 might be the D (10 bases). V shed 10 bases and J shed 2 bases, with 31 bases lying between them. CDR3 length equals 19 residues. From germline, CDR1 is ENHRY and CDR2 SYGVKD. In DNA, the CDR3 is TGTGCCACAACTAGGGGACAGGGACCGGGACTAGCGTACACAGATACGCAGTATTTT. Protein: CATTRGQGPGLAYTDTQYF.

The rearrangement joins TRBV18 to TRBJ1-5; no clear D. There are 13 residues in the CDR3. Germline V gene data show CDR1 as KGHSH and CDR2 as LQKENI. Trimming took off 4 bases at V and 0 bases at J, with 4 bases between the two ends. This chain's CDR3 is CASSRDSNQPQHF. The CDR3 region has the DNA TGTGCCAGCTCACGCGATAGCAATCAGCCCCAGCATTTT.

This chain uses TRBV20-1 with TRBJ2-5, with 9 positions matching TRBD2. Unmatched junction bases numbered 13, after V lost 0 bases and J lost 5 bases. The CDR3 contains 17 residues. Germline V gene data show CDR1 as DFQATT and CDR2 as SNEGSKA (reference sequence). CDR3 nucleotide sequence: TGCAGTGCTAGAGAACCCTTAGGCGGGGGGGCCTTGGAGACCCAGTACTTC. It codes for CSAREPLGGGALETQYF.

The V and J genes are TRBV7-9 and TRBJ1-1; weak D call: TRBD1 (6 bases). V was cut by 5 bases and J by 0 bases, with 13 bases left in between. The CDR3 length is 15 residues. Germline V gene data show CDR1 as SEHNR and CDR2 as FQNEAQ (reference sequence). Here the CDR3 reads CASSPRDTMNTEAFF. CDR3 sequence (DNA): TGTGCCAGCAGCCCGCGGGACACCATGAACACTGAAGCTTTCTTT.

This clonotype was picked up a small number of times. The chain uses TRBV20-1 and TRBJ2-3; D may be TRBD2 (6 bases). CDR1 is DFQATT, CDR2 SNEGSKA, per germline (reference sequence). The CDR3 sequence is 11 residues long. CDR3 sequence reads: CATRRTDTQYF. The DNA for the CDR3 is TGCGCGACTAGAAGGACAGATACGCAGTATTTT.

This clonotype has more than one count but fewer than ten. J is TRBJ1-4 and V is TRBV7-2, with 8 bases identical to TRBD1. Per germline, CDR1 SGHTA and CDR2 FQGNSA. J was trimmed by 3 bases and V by 1 base; bases with no gene match: 7. The CDR3 has 17 residues. This chain's CDR3 is CASSLGGAQGANEKLFF. CDR3 in DNA: TGTGCCAGCAGCTTAGGGGGAGCACAGGGGGCTAATGAAAAACTGTTTTTT.

The sample holds a few counts of this clonotype. This chain uses TRBV20-1 with TRBJ1-2; the match to TRBD1 covers 10 bases. This CDR3 contains 16 residues. Germline CDR1 DFQATT, CDR2 SNEGSKA (reference sequence). Trimming at V came to 0 bases and at J to 8 bases, leaving 12 bases not matched to a gene. The CDR3 region has the DNA TGCAGTGCTAGAGAGAGTCCCGGGACAGGGGCGTGGGGCTACACCTTC. Amino acids: CSARESPGTGAWGYTF.

The chain couples TRBV7-9 to TRBJ1-6, with TRBD1 matching over 7 bases. Germline V lookup: CDR1 SEHNR, CDR2 FQNEAQ (reference sequence). This CDR3 region has 17 residues. Unmatched junction bases numbered 7, after V lost 5 bases and J lost 0 bases. The DNA for the CDR3 is TGTGCCAGCAGCCATATGACAGGGAGCTCCTATAATTCACCCCTCCACTTT. Encoded protein: CASSHMTGSSYNSPLHF. The whole variable domain, remainder taken from reference TRBV7-9 and TRBJ1-6, is DTGVSQNPRHKITKRGQNVTFRCDPISEHNRLYWYRQTLGQGPEFLTYFQNEAQLEKSRLLSDRFSAERPKGSFSTLEIQRTEQGDSAMYLCASSHMTGSSYNSPLHFGNGTRLTVT.

This clonotype has just a few counts. CDR3: CASSLAGGQETQYF. The CDR3 DNA sequence: TGTGCCAGCAGTCTAGCGGGGGGACAAGAGACCCAGTACTTC. The chain links TRBV28 to TRBJ2-5; 11 bases line up with TRBD2. The ends lost 5 bases at V and 2 bases at J; junction bases unmatched: 1. The CDR3 runs 14 residues. Germline-derived CDR1 and CDR2 are MDHEN and SYDVKM.

The rearrangement uses TRBV7-9 and TRBJ1-1; TRBD1 matches 7 bases. CDR3 size: 20 residues. The germline V gene encodes CDR1 SEHNR and CDR2 FQNEAQ (reference sequence). The V and J ends lost 5 bases and 0 bases, in that order; junction bases with no gene match: 21. In DNA, the CDR3 is TGTGCCAGCAGCCTCCTCGAATTTCCGACAGGGAAGACGGTGAACACTGAAGCTTTCTTT. It encodes CASSLLEFPTGKTVNTEAFF.

This clonotype has a single count. The chain combines TRBV19 with TRBJ2-3; 8 nucleotides agree with TRBD1. There are 15 residues in the CDR3. Germline-derived CDR1 and CDR2 are LNHDA and SQIVND (reference sequence). J lost 2 bases, V lost 6 bases, and 7 bases had no gene match. The chain's CDR3 is CASSPAGQVTDTQYF. Written as DNA, the CDR3 is TGTGCCAGTAGCCCCGCGGGACAGGTCACAGATACGCAGTATTTT.

V and J are TRBV9 and TRBJ1-2; 7 positions match TRBD1. The CDR3 is made up of 14 amino acids. The junction had 0 bases not matched to a gene; V was cut back by 0 bases and J by 1 base. Germline loops: CDR1 SGDLS, CDR2 YYNGEE. The CDR3 spells CASSVDRGNYGYTF. The CDR3 DNA follows: TGTGCCAGCAGCGTAGACAGGGGTAACTATGGCTACACCTTC.

The rearrangement uses TRBV5-1 and TRBJ2-3; 8 nucleotides match TRBD2. CDR1 and CDR2 (germline): SGHRS, YFSETQ. J gave up 7 bases and V 1 base, and 5 bases lay outside the gene matches. The CDR3 has 14 amino acids. CDR3 DNA: TGCGCCAGCAGCTTGCGGGGGGGTGTAAATACGCAGTATTTT. Translation gives CASSLRGGVNTQYF.

The J gene is TRBJ2-3, the V gene TRBV15, with a tentative D call TRBD2 (7 bases). CDR1 and CDR2 (germline): LNHNV, YYDKDF (reference sequence). Trimming pared 0 bases from V and 2 bases from J, leaving 12 bases between. This CDR3 is 16 amino acids long. CDR3 in amino acids: CATSRDRGAVTDTQYF. CDR3 sequence (DNA): TGTGCCACCAGCAGAGACCGGGGGGCCGTCACAGATACGCAGTATTTT.

The V and J genes are TRBV29-1 and TRBJ1-1, with 7 bases matching TRBD1. The CDR3 totals 14 residues. The trim removed 6 bases at V and 0 bases at J, leaving 7 bases unmatched. CDR1 is SQVTM, CDR2 ANQGSEA, per germline. CDR3 protein: CSVHRGRLNTEAFF. The CDR3 nucleotides read TGCAGCGTCCACAGGGGAAGATTGAACACTGAAGCTTTCTTT.